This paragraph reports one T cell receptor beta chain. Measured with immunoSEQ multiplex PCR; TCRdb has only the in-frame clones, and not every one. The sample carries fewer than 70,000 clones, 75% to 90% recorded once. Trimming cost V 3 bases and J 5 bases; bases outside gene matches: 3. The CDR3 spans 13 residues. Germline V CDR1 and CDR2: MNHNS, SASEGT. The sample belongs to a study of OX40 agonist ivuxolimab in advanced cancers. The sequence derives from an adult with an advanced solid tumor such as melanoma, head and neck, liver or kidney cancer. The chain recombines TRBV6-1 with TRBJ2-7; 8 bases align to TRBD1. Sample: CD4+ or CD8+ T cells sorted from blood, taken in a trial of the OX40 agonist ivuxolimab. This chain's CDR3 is CASSEDRAHEQYF. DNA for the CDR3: TGTGCCAGCAGTGAGGACAGGGCCCACGAGCAGTACTTC.